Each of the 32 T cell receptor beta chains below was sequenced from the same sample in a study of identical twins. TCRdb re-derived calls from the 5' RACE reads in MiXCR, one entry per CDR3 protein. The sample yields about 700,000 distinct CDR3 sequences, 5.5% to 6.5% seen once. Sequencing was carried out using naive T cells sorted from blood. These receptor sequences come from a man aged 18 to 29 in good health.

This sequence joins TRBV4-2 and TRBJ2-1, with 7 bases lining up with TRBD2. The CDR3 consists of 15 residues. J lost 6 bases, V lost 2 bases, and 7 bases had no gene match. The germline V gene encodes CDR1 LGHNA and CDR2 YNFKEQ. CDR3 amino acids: CASSQLADQANEQFF. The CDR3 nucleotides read TGTGCCAGCAGCCAACTAGCGGACCAAGCCAATGAGCAGTTCTTC.

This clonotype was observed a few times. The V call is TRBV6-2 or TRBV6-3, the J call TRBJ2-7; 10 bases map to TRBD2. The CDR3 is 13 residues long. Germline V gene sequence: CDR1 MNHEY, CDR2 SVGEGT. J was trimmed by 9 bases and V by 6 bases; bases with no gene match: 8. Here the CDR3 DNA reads TGTGCCAGCAGGCTAGCGGGAGCTGAGAGGCAGTACGTC. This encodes CASRLAGAERQYV.

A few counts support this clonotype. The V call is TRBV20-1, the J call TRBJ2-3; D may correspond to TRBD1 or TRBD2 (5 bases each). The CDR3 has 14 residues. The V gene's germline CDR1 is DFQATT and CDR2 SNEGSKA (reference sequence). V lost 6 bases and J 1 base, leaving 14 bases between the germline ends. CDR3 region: CSAPGTPGTDTQYF. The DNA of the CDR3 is TGCAGTGCGCCCGGGACGCCAGGCACAGATACGCAGTATTTT.

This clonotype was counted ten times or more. CDR3 amino acids: CSARDRMGEAGEGEQYF. The CDR3 DNA follows: TGCAGTGCTAGAGATAGAATGGGCGAAGCGGGAGAAGGCGAGCAGTACTTC. This chain links TRBV20-1 with TRBJ2-7, with 8 nucleotides matching TRBD2. Unmatched junction bases numbered 16, after V lost 0 bases and J lost 6 bases. Germline CDR1 DFQATT, CDR2 SNEGSKA (reference sequence). This CDR3 spans 17 amino acids.

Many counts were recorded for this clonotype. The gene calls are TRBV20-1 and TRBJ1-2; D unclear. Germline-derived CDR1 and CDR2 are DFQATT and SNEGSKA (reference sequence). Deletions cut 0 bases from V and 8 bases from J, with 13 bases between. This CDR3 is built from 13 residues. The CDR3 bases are TGCAGTGCTAGAGATCTTCAAATCGGGGGCTACACCTTC. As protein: CSARDLQIGGYTF.

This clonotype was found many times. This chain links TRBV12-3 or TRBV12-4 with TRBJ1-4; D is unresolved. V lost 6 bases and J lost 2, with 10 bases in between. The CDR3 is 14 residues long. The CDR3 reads CASRQAATNEKLFF. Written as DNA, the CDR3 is TGTGCCAGCAGGCAAGCGGCGACTAATGAAAAACTGTTTTTT.

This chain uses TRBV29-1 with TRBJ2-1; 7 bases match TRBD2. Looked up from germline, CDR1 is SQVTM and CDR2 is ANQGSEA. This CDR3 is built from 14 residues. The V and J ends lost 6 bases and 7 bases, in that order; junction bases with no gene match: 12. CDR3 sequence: CSVGFRLAENEQFF. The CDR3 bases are TGCAGCGTGGGGTTCCGGCTAGCGGAAAATGAGCAGTTCTTC.

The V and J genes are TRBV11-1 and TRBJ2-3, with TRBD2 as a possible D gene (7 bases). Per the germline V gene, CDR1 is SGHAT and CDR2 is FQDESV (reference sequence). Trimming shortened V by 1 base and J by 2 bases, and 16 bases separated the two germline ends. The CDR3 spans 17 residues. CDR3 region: CASSLGGGLGPTDTQYF. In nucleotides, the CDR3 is TGTGCCAGCAGCTTAGGGGGGGGCTTAGGGCCCACAGATACGCAGTATTTT.

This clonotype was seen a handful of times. CDR3 sequence: CSAPGPPSRQTQYF. Here the CDR3 DNA reads TGCAGTGCCCCAGGTCCCCCTAGCAGGCAGACCCAGTACTTC. This chain joins TRBV20-1 and TRBJ2-5; a weak D match, TRBD2 (5 bases). The CDR3 length is 14 residues. Germline CDR1 DFQATT, CDR2 SNEGSKA (reference sequence). Trimming shortened V by 6 bases and J by 6 bases, and 20 bases separated the two germline ends.

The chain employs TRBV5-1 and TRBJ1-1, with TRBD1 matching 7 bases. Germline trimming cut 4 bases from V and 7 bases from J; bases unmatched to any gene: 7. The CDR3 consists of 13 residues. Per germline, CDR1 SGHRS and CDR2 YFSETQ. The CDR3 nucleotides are TGCGCCAGCAGCCCGAGACAGGGCTATGAAGCTTTCTTT. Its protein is CASSPRQGYEAFF.

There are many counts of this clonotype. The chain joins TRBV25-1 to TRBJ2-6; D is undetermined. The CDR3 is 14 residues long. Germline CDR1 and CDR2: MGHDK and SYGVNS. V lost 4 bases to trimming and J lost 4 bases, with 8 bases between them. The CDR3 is CASSGAKGANVLTF. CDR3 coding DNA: TGTGCCAGCAGTGGAGCGAAGGGGGCCAACGTCCTGACTTTC.

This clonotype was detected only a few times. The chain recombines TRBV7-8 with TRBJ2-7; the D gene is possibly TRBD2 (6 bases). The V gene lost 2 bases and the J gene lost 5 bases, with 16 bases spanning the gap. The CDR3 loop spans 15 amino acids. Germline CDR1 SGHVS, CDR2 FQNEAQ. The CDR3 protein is CASSLKRARCHEQYV. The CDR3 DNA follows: TGTGCCAGCAGCTTAAAGCGGGCGAGGTGCCACGAGCAGTACGTC.

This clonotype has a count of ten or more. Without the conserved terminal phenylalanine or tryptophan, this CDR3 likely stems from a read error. The CDR3 spells CASSLRGWGYGYTV. CDR3 coding DNA: TGTGCCAGCAGTTTAAGAGGCTGGGGCTATGGCTACACCGTC. The chain recombines TRBV12-3 or TRBV12-4 with TRBJ1-2; D unclear. The CDR3 consists of 14 residues. Trimming stripped 2 bases from V and 4 bases from J, with 11 bases between.

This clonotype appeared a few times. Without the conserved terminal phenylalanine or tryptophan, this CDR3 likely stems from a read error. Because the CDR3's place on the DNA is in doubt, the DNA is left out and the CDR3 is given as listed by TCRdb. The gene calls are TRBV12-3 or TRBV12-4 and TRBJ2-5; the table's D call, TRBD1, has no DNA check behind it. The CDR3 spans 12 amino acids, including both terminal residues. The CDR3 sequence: CASSLSTGQNGR.

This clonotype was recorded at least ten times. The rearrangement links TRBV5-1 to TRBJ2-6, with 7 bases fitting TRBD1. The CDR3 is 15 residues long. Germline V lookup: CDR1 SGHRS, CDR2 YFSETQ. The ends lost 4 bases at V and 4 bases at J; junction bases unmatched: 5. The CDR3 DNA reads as TGCGCCAGCAGCCCGAAACAGGGGGGGGCCAACGTCCTGACTTTC. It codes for CASSPKQGGANVLTF.

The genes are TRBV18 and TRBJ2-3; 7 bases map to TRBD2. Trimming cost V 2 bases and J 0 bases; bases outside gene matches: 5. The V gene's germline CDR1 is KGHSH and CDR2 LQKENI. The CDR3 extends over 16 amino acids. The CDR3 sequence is CASSPSGLPSTDTQYF. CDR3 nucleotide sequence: TGTGCCAGCTCACCATCGGGACTACCAAGCACAGATACGCAGTATTTT.

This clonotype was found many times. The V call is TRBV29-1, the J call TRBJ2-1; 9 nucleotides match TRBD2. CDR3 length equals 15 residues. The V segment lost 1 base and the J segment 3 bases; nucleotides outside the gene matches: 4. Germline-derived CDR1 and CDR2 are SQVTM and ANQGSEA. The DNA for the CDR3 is TGCAGCGTTGAAGGGCGGGAGGGCCGCTACAATGAGCAGTTCTTC. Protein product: CSVEGREGRYNEQFF.

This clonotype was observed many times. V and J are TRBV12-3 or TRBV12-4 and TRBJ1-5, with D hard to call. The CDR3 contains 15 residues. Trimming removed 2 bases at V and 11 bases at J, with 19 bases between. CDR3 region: CASSLKGRQNGAQHF. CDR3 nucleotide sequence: TGTGCCAGCAGTTTAAAGGGCAGGCAGAACGGGGCCCAGCATTTT.

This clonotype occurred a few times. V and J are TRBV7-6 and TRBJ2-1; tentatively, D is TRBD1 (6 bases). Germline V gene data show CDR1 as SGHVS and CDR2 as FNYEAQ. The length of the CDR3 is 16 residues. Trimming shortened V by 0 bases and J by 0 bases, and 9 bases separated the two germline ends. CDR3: CASSLAMGASYNEQFF. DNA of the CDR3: TGTGCCAGCAGCTTAGCAATGGGGGCCTCCTACAATGAGCAGTTCTTC.

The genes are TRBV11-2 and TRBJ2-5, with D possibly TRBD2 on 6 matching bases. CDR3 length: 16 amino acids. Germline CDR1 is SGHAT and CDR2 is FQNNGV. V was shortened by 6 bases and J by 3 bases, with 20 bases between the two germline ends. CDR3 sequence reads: CASRSISGSRKETQYF. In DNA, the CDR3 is TGTGCCAGCAGATCCATTAGCGGAAGTAGGAAAGAGACCCAGTACTTC. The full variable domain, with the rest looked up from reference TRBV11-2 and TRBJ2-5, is EAGVAQSPRYKIIEKRQSVAFWCNPISGHATLYWYQQILGQGPKLLIQFQNNGVVDDSQLPKDRFSAERLKGVDSTLKIQPAKLEDSAVYLCASRSISGSRKETQYFGPGTRLLVL.

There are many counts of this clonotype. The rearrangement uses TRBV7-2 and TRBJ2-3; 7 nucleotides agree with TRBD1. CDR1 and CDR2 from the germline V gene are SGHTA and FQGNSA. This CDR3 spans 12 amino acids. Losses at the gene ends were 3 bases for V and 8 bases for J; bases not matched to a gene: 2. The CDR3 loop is CASSFPGGTQYF. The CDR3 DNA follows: TGTGCCAGCAGCTTCCCAGGGGGTACGCAGTATTTT.

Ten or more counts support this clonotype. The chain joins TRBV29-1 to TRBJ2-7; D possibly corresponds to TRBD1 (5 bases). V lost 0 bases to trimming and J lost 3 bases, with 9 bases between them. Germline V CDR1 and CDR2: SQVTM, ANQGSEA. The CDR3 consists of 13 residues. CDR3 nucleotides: TGCAGCGTTGAAGATAACAGGAGCTACGAGCAGTACTTC. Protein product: CSVEDNRSYEQYF.

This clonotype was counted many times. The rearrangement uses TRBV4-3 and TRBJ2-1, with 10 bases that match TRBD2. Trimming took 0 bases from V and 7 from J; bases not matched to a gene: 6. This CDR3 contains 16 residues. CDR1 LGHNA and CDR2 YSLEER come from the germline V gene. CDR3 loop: CASSQDSLAGANEQFF. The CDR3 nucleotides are TGCGCCAGCAGCCAAGACTCCCTAGCGGGGGCGAATGAGCAGTTCTTC.

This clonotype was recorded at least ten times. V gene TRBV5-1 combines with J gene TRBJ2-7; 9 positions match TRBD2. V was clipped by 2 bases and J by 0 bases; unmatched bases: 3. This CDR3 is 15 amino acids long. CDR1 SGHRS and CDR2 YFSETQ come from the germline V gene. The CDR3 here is CASSFSSGSSYEQYV. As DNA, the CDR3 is TGCGCCAGCAGCTTCAGTAGCGGGAGCTCCTACGAGCAGTACGTC.

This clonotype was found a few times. Here the CDR3 DNA reads TGTGCCAGCAGCAACCAACAAACCGGGACTAGCGGGACTCAGTACTTC. It yields the protein CASSNQQTGTSGTQYF. The J gene is TRBJ2-7, the V gene TRBV5-4; 13 bases match TRBD2. V shed 4 bases, J shed 10 bases, and the junction held 14 bases outside the gene matches. Germline V gene data show CDR1 as SGHNT and CDR2 as YYREEE (reference sequence). The CDR3 is made up of 16 amino acids. Based on the CDR3 plus reference TRBV5-4 and TRBJ2-7, the full variable domain is ETGVTQSPTHLIKTRGQQVTLRCSSQSGHNTVSWYQQALGQGPQFIFQYYREEENGRGNFPPRFSGLQFPNYSSELNVNALELDDSALYLCASSNQQTGTSGTQYFGPGTRLTVT.

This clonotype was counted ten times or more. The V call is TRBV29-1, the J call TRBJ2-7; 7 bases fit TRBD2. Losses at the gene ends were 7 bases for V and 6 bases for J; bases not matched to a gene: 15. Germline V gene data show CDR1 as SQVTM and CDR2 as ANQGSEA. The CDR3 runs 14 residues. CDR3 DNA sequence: TGCAGCGCCATAAGCGTCGGGACTACCGGCGAGCAGTACTTC. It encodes CSAISVGTTGEQYF.

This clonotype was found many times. In nucleotides, the CDR3 is TGCGCCAGCAGCCAGGTCCCGGGACCCACCTACGAGCAGTACGTC. Translating it yields CASSQVPGPTYEQYV. This sequence joins TRBV4-1 and TRBJ2-7, with D perhaps assigned TRBD1 or TRBD2 (5 bases each). Trimming cost V 3 bases and J 2 bases, with 14 bases left between them. The germline V gene encodes CDR1 MGHRA and CDR2 YSYEKL. The CDR3 consists of 15 residues.

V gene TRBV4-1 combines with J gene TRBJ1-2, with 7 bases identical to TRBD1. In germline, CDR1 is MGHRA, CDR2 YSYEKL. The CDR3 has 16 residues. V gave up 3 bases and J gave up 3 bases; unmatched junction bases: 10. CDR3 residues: CASSQHPTGVDYGYTF. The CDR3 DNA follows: TGCGCCAGCAGCCAGCACCCAACAGGGGTTGACTATGGCTACACCTTC.

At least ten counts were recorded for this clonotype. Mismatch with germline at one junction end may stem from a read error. DNA of the CDR3: TGTGCCAACAGTTTATACATAACTGGAAACACCATATATTTT. Its protein product is CANSLYITGNTIYF. The rearrangement joins TRBV12-3 or TRBV12-4 to TRBJ1-3, with D hard to call. The CDR3 runs to 14 residues.

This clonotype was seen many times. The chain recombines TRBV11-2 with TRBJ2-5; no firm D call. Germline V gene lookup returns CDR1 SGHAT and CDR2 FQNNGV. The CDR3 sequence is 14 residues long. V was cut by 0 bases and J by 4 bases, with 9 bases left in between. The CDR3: CASSLDPILETQYF. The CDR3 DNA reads TGTGCCAGCAGCTTAGACCCCATACTAGAGACCCAGTACTTC.

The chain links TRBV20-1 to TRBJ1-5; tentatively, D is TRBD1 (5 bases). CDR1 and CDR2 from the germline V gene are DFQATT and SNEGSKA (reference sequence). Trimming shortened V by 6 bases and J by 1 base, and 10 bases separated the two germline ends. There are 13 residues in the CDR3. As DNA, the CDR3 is TGCAGTGCCGACGACAGCAGCAATCAGCCCCAGCATTTT. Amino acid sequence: CSADDSSNQPQHF.

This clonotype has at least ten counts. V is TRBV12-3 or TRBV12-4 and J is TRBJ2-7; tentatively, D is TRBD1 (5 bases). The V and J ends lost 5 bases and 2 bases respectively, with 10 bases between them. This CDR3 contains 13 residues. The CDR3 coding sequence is TGTGCCAGCAGTACCAGGGTTACCTACGAGCAGTACTTC. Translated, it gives CASSTRVTYEQYF.